This T cell receptor beta chain is from a study of blood T cells in healthy people across ages. Whole-study results and caveats: Naive T cell percentage showed a strong correlation with the diversity of TCR beta.

The CDR3 is made up of 16 amino acids. Germline V CDR1 and CDR2: SQVTM, ANQGSEA. V dropped 4 bases and J dropped 4; count of bases not matched to a gene: 9. Total RNA extracted from each sample amounted to at least 6 micrograms. It was with a sample-barcoded 5' primer and a J-beta primer mix that a second PCR of roughly 6 to 11 cycles was run. TCRdb analysed the 5' RACE reads with MiXCR anew, one entry per CDR3 protein. The table has about 600,000 distinct CDR3 sequences, 45% to 55% seen once. In this sample, this clonotype turned up a few times. Its antigen is as yet unknown. The rearrangement uses TRBV29-1 and TRBJ2-7; TRBD2 matches at 14 bases. Sequenced input: blood. The receptor's source is a man older than 75 in good health. Here the CDR3 DNA reads TGCAGCGTTGGGGGGACTAGCGGGAGCTTCGGGTACGAGCAGTACTTC. Translating it yields CSVGGTSGSFGYEQYF.